What follows describes a single TCR beta chain. The source of the sample is a study of molecular identifiers for immune sequencing clone quantification. From the PCR reads, TCRdb called clonotypes with MiXCR, one entry per CDR3 protein. This sample has about 320,000 distinct CDR3 sequences, with 24% found just once. V lost 1 base to trimming and J lost 6 bases; unmatched junction nucleotides: 2. Germline CDR1 reads KGHSH; CDR2 reads LQKENI. CDR3 size: 13 residues. The sequence was collected from a human donor in good health. Some libraries in this study had Jurkat cell RNA spiked in. The sample was naive CD8+ T cells from blood, with Jurkat cell RNA spiked in. As for subset: FACS-sorted CD8+CD4-CCR7+CD45RA+ naive T cells. The chain has TRBV18 and TRBJ2-7; 8 positions match TRBD1. The CDR3 sequence is CASSPLQGGEQYF. CDR3 sequence (DNA): TGTGCCAGCTCACCACTACAGGGGGGCGAGCAGTACTTC.